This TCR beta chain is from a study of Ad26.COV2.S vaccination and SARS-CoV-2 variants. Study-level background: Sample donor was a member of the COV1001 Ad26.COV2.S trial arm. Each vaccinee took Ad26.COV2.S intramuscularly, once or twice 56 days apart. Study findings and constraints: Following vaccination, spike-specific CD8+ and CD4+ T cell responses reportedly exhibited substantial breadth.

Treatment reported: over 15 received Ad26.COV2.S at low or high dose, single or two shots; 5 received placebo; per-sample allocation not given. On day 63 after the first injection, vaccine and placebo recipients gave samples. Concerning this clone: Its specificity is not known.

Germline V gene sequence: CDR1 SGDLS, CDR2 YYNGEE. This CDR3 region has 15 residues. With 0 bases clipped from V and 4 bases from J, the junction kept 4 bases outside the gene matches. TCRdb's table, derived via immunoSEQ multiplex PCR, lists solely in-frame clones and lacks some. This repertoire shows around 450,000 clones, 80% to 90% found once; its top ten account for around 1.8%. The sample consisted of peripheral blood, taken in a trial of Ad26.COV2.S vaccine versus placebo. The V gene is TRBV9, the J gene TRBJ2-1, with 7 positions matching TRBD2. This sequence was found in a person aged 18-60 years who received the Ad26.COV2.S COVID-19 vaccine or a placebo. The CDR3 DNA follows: TGTGCCAGCAGCGTAGCGGCGGGGGTGTACAATGAGCAGTTCTTC. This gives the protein CASSVAAGVYNEQFF.